Described below is a single T cell receptor beta chain sequence and its context. Antigen unknown. The table came from immunoSEQ multiplex PCR; TCRdb's copy has only in-frame clones and leaves some out. The sample has 130,000 to 150,000 clones; approximately 91% are singletons. This sample was included in a study of T cell responses to AZD1222 COVID-19 vaccine. Study-wide results and caveats: No day 14 peak samples; only post-peak repertoires were characterized. Increases in Spike-specific TCR breadth and depth were seen after two AZD1222 doses.

Doses given second, at about 4 or about 12 weeks, were pooled. V lost 6 bases and J lost 2; bases outside the gene matches: 6. The CDR3 is 15 residues long. The V gene's germline CDR1 is LGHDT and CDR2 YNNKEL (reference sequence). This receptor was identified in an adult who received the AZD1222 COVID-19 vaccine. The J gene is TRBJ1-1, the V gene TRBV3-1 (or the pseudogene TRBV3-2), with 10 bases lining up with TRBD1. The specimen was peripheral blood, collected 28 days after the second AZD1222 dose. DNA for the CDR3: TGTGCCAGCAGTCAAAGGGACAGGGGTAACACTGAAGCTTTCTTT. It encodes CASSQRDRGNTEAFF.